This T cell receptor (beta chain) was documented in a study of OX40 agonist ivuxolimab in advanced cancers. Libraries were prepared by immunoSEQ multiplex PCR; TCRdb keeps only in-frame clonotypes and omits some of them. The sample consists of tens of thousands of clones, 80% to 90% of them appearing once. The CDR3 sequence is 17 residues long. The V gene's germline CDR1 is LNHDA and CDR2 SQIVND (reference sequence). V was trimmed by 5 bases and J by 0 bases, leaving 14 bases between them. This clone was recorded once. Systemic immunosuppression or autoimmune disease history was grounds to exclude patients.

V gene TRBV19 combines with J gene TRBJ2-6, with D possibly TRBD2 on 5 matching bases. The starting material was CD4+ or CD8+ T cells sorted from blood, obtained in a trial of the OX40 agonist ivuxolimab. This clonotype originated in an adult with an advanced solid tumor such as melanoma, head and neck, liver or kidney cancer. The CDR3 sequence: CASSPEVPFSGANVLTF. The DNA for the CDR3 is TGTGCCAGTAGTCCGGAGGTCCCTTTCTCTGGGGCCAACGTCCTGACTTTC.